What follows are 12 T cell receptor beta chains derived from one specimen sequenced in a study of T cells expressing NK-cell markers. TCRdb derives one entry per CDR3 protein from the 5' RACE reads, leaving out DNA. The ten most abundant clones cover over 4% of a sample with 300,000 to 450,000 distinct CDR3 sequences. The sample consisted of blood T cells: a sorted CD56 or NKG2C T cell subset, CD4+ or CD8+ T cells, or bulk PBMC T cells (not recorded which). These receptor sequences come from a man aged 18-75 years in good health.

J is TRBJ2-2 and V is TRBV6-1; the TRBD1 assignment by TCRdb is unverifiable without DNA. In germline, CDR1 is MNHNS, CDR2 SASEGT. The CDR3 has 17 residues. CDR3 protein: CASSKRYRQTNTGELFF.

The V gene is TRBV2, the J gene TRBJ2-7. CDR3 size: 14 residues. Germline-derived CDR1 and CDR2 are SNHLY and FYNNEI. The CDR3 loop is CASSEAVKRVEQYF.

J is TRBJ2-7 and V is TRBV18. The CDR3 extends over 12 amino acids. Germline V gives CDR1 KGHSH, CDR2 LQKENI. The CDR3 spells CASSTSGGEQYF.

V gene TRBV5-1 combines with J gene TRBJ2-7; TCRdb calls TRBD1, which cannot be checked without DNA. The CDR3 extends over 15 amino acids. The germline V gene encodes CDR1 SGHRS and CDR2 YFSETQ. This CDR3 is CASSSVAGAQVEQYF.

The chain couples TRBV24-1 to TRBJ2-1; the D call from TCRdb, TRBD1, cannot be confirmed without DNA. The CDR3 consists of 14 residues. Germline-derived CDR1 and CDR2 are KGHDR and SFDVKD. The CDR3 sequence: CATSDPDRPGGQFF.

The chain carries TRBV18 and TRBJ2-5; TCRdb calls TRBD1, which cannot be checked without DNA. Germline CDR1 reads KGHSH; CDR2 reads LQKENI. The CDR3 has 15 amino acids. This chain's CDR3 is CASSPMDGGRKTQYF.

The chain joins TRBV7-6 to TRBJ2-5; there is no DNA to check the TCRdb D call of TRBD1. From germline, CDR1 is SGHVS and CDR2 FNYEAQ. The CDR3 extends over 18 amino acids. The CDR3 loop is CASSPTAGAGRPQETQYF. The full variable domain, in which reference TRBV7-6 and TRBJ2-5 provide the parts outside the CDR3, is GAGVSQSPRYKVTKRGQDVALRCDPISGHVSLYWYRQALGQGPEFLTYFNYEAQQDKSGLPNDRFSAERPEGSISTLTIQRTEQRDSAMYRCASSPTAGAGRPQETQYFGPGTRLLVL.

V is TRBV5-6 and J is TRBJ2-2. This CDR3 comprises 14 residues. CDR1 and CDR2 (germline): SGHDT, YYEEEE. The CDR3 loop reads CASSLLGNTGELFF.

The chain recombines TRBV25-1 with TRBJ1-1; TCRdb indicates TRBD1, and absent DNA this call remains unverified. The CDR3 spans 14 residues. From germline, CDR1 is MGHDK and CDR2 SYGVNS. The CDR3 spells CASSAQGDWAEAFF.

V and J are TRBV6-2 or TRBV6-3 and TRBJ2-2; TCRdb gives TRBD2 as the D gene, but with no DNA this cannot be confirmed. The CDR3 extends over 18 amino acids. The germline V gene has CDR1 MNHEY and CDR2 SVGEGT. CDR3 region: CASSYPSGLGSGTGELFF.

The genes are TRBV5-6 and TRBJ1-2; TCRdb returns TRBD1, unconfirmable since there is no DNA. CDR1 SGHDT and CDR2 YYEEEE come from the germline V gene. The CDR3 sequence is 14 residues long. CDR3 residues: CASSLERGLYGYTF.

The CDR3 is CASSFGTGGYTF. The V call is TRBV12-3 or TRBV12-4, the J call TRBJ1-2; TCRdb's D call, TRBD1, is unchecked because there is no DNA. The CDR3 is made up of 12 amino acids.